This record covers a single TCR beta chain. Its antigen remains unidentified. The data are from a study of blood T cells in healthy people across ages. Next came a second PCR, run for roughly 6 to 11 cycles, which used a sample-barcoded 5' primer along with a J-beta primer mix. Tagging of each cDNA molecule was performed by a template-switch adaptor with 12 random nucleotides. TCRdb re-analysed the 5' RACE reads in MiXCR, keeping a single row per CDR3 protein. Found here are 850,000 to 1,000,000 distinct CDR3 sequences, about 48% of them singletons; the top ten hold around 15%. General study results and limits: Changes seen in expanded clonotypes were possibly confounded by donor CMV status left unknown. Higher diversity, along with more naive CD4+ cells, distinguished long-lived donors from aged donors. It was found that TCR beta diversity correlated strongly with the percentage of naive T cells.

This TCR was sampled from a man aged 25 to 45 in good health. The sequenced sample consisted of blood.

The CDR3 nucleotides are TGTGCCAGCCAGGGTGCCTATAGCAATCAGCCCCAGCATTTT. Encoded protein: CASQGAYSNQPQHF. The chain links TRBV12-3 or TRBV12-4 to TRBJ1-5; D possibly corresponds to TRBD1 (5 bases). The V gene lost 8 bases and the J gene lost 0 bases, with 11 bases spanning the gap. The CDR3 has 14 residues.